These 12 T cell receptor beta chains were all obtained from the same sample, sequenced in a study of PD-L1 blockade in urothelial cancer (TCRdb year 2017). The library was produced with the immunoSEQ multiplex PCR assay. In TCRdb, the immuneACCESS table is reduced to in-frame sequences with V and J assigned. These tables do not hold every clone; where another copy was compared, an unresolved V gene accounts for under half, and the others remain unexplained. The table for this sample lists about 30,000 clones; around 84% of them were counted only once. The biggest ten clones account for 2.5% to 3% of the sample. Interpreted using the paper, the time point label stands for: peripheral blood 6 weeks after treatment start. The sample here was PBMCs, taken around atezolizumab (anti-PD-L1) treatment. The origin of the receptors is a man aged 70-80 years with urothelial cancer.

This chain uses TRBV7-7 with TRBJ2-2; no reliable D call. Germline CDR1 is SSHAT and CDR2 is FNYEAQ (reference sequence). The CDR3 has 13 residues. V lost 2 bases and J lost 3, with 4 bases in between. CDR3 sequence: CASSLTDTGELFF. CDR3 DNA sequence: TGTGCCAGCAGCTTAACGGACACCGGGGAGCTGTTTTTT.

J is TRBJ2-3 and V is TRBV4-3; D is uncertain. Deletions cut 3 bases from V and 4 bases from J, with 11 bases between. This CDR3 has 14 residues. Germline V gene sequence: CDR1 LGHNA, CDR2 YSLEER. The CDR3 loop is CASSHTTTSDTQYF. The CDR3 DNA reads TGCGCCAGCAGCCACACCACTACCTCAGATACGCAGTATTTT.

This clone was detected a few times. This chain connects TRBV2 to TRBJ1-2; 7 positions agree with TRBD1. Germline-derived CDR1 and CDR2 are SNHLY and FYNNEI. J lost 2 bases, V lost 6 bases, and 6 bases had no gene match. CDR3 size: 14 residues. This chain's CDR3 is CASSTRQGNYGYTF. The CDR3 DNA reads as TGTGCCAGCAGCACTAGACAGGGAAACTATGGCTACACCTTC. Full variable domain (remainder filled in from reference TRBV2 and TRBJ1-2): EPEVTQTPSHQVTQMGQEVILRCVPISNHLYFYWYRQILGQKVEFLVSFYNNEISEKSEIFDDQFSVERPDGSNFTLKIRSTKLEDSAMYFCASSTRQGNYGYTFGSGTRLTVV.

The chain is built from TRBV10-3 and TRBJ2-1; D remains ambiguous. The CDR3 contains 13 residues. The V end was cut by 0 bases, the J end by 10 bases, with 10 bases between. Germline-derived CDR1 and CDR2 are ENHRY and SYGVKD. The CDR3: CAISESNSPEQFF. The CDR3 DNA reads TGTGCCATCAGTGAGTCGAATAGTCCCGAGCAGTTCTTC.

The CDR3 spells CASSPHGETEAFF. The CDR3 region has the DNA TGTGCCAGCAGCCCCCACGGGGAGACTGAAGCTTTCTTT. This sequence joins TRBV7-8 and TRBJ1-1, with unresolved D. The V and J ends lost 5 bases and 5 bases respectively, with 12 bases between them. CDR3 length: 13 amino acids. The germline gives CDR1 SGHVS, CDR2 FQNEAQ.

This chain joins TRBV19 and TRBJ1-1; D may be TRBD1 (5 bases). Germline V lookup: CDR1 LNHDA, CDR2 SQIVND (reference sequence). V lost 3 bases and J lost 3, with 8 bases in between. This CDR3 contains 13 residues. The CDR3 sequence is CASSIGGDTEAFF. The CDR3 nucleotides are TGTGCCAGTAGTATCGGGGGGGACACTGAAGCTTTCTTT.

The chain uses TRBV7-9 and TRBJ2-6, with D hard to call. V was cut by 1 base and J by 4 bases, with 8 bases left in between. The CDR3 runs 15 residues. The V gene's germline CDR1 is SEHNR and CDR2 FQNEAQ (reference sequence). The CDR3 loop reads CASSLGTAGANVLTF. In DNA, the CDR3 is TGTGCCAGCAGCTTAGGCACAGCAGGGGCCAACGTCCTGACTTTC.

The chain uses TRBV15 and TRBJ2-1, with TRBD2 matching over 11 bases. This CDR3 comprises 16 residues. Germline-derived CDR1 and CDR2 are LNHNV and YYDKDF (reference sequence). V lost 0 bases, J lost 3 bases, and 1 base stayed unmatched. The CDR3 sequence: CATSRDLAGGYNEQFF. CDR3 coding DNA: TGTGCCACCAGCAGAGATCTAGCGGGGGGCTACAATGAGCAGTTCTTC.

This clone was detected only once. The V gene is TRBV18, the J gene TRBJ2-3; a weak D match, TRBD1 (6 bases). In germline, CDR1 is KGHSH, CDR2 LQKENI. The ends were cut back, 2 bases at V and 6 bases at J, with 12 bases in the middle. The CDR3 runs to 14 residues. The CDR3 region is CASSPGAGVDTQYF. CDR3 nucleotides: TGTGCCAGCTCACCAGGCGCAGGGGTTGATACGCAGTATTTT.

The chain has TRBV5-1 and TRBJ1-1; D remains ambiguous. Deletions cut 4 bases from V and 5 bases from J, with 12 bases between. Germline assignment: CDR1 SGHRS and CDR2 YFSETQ. The CDR3 sequence is 13 residues long. The CDR3 sequence is CASSPPQETEAFF. CDR3 coding DNA: TGCGCCAGCAGCCCCCCTCAGGAAACTGAAGCTTTCTTT.

This chain links TRBV9 with TRBJ2-1, with D tentatively TRBD2 (6 bases). The length of the CDR3 is 14 residues. Germline-derived CDR1 and CDR2 are SGDLS and YYNGEE. V was clipped by 0 bases and J by 10 bases, with 14 bases between them. CDR3 sequence (DNA): TGTGCCAGCAGCGTAGTAGCGGCGGCCCGCGAGCAGTTCTTC. This codes for CASSVVAAAREQFF.

This rearrangement joins TRBV27 to TRBJ2-2, with 7 bases lining up with TRBD2. The V gene's germline CDR1 is MNHEY and CDR2 SMNVEV (reference sequence). The V segment lost 6 bases and the J segment 6 bases; nucleotides outside the gene matches: 7. This CDR3 has 14 residues. CDR3 nucleotide sequence: TGTGCCAGCAGAGCTAGCGGTATACCCGGGGAGCTGTTTTTT. It yields the protein CASRASGIPGELFF.